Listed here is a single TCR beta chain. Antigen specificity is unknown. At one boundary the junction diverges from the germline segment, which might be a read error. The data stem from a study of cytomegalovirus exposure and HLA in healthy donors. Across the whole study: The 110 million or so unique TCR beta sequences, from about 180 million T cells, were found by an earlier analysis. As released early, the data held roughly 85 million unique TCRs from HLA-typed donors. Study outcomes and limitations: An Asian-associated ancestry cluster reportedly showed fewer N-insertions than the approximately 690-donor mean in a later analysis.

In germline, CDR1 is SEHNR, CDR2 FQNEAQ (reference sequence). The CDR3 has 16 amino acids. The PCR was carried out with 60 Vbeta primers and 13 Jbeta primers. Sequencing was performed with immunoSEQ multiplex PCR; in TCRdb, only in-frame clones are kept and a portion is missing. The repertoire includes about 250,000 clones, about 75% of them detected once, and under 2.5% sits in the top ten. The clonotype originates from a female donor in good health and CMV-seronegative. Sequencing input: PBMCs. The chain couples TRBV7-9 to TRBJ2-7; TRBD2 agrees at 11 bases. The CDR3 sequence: CSSSLLLAGAAYEQYF. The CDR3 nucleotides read TGTTCCAGCAGCTTATTACTAGCGGGAGCGGCCTACGAGCAGTACTTC.